Below are 9 T cell receptor beta chains sequenced from a single sample in a study of CD8+ T cells in alopecia areata. As for treatment: oral pan-JAK inhibitor, 5-10 mg twice daily. cDNA serving as the sequencing template came from extracted, reverse transcribed RNA. Profiling relied on immunoSEQ multiplex PCR, and the TCRdb table lists in-frame clones only, not all of them. The data contain about 220,000 clones, under 60% of them singletons. Sample: CD4+ T cells sorted from blood, taken at week 4, from a patient treated with tofacitinib. These receptors all stem from a human donor with alopecia areata.

This chain's CDR3 is CASSPPPGNNYGYTF. CDR3 DNA: TGTGCCAGCAGTCCACCCCCAGGAAATAACTATGGCTACACCTTC. V gene TRBV2 combines with J gene TRBJ1-2; D not certain. Between the trimmed V and J ends, which lost 5 bases and 1 base, there was a span of 14 bases. The CDR3 sequence is 15 residues long. Germline CDR1 SNHLY, CDR2 FYNNEI.

This clone came up a few times. The chain combines TRBV6-1 with TRBJ1-2, with D perhaps matching TRBD1 (5 bases). Germline values: CDR1 MNHNS, CDR2 SASEGT. The CDR3 extends over 14 amino acids. Deletions cut 6 bases from V and 8 bases from J, with 19 bases between. In DNA, the CDR3 is TGTGCCAGCAGCCCACCAGGGCATGCGGACGGCTACACCTTC. This sequence encodes CASSPPGHADGYTF.

The rearrangement links TRBV29-1 to TRBJ2-3, with 9 bases fitting TRBD2. The germline V gene has CDR1 SQVTM and CDR2 ANQGSEA. Trimming removed 8 bases from V and 2 bases from J; junction bases left unmatched: 8. This CDR3 is built from 14 residues. The CDR3 region is CSSGAGGPTDTQYF. The CDR3 coding sequence is TGCAGCTCTGGAGCGGGGGGACCCACAGATACGCAGTATTTT.

The sample holds one count of this clone. This chain links TRBV6-5 with TRBJ1-5; possible D gene TRBD1, 5 bases. CDR3 length: 13 amino acids. Trimming took 0 bases from V and 14 from J, leaving 14 bases between them. Germline lookup yields CDR1 MNHEY and CDR2 SVGAGI. This CDR3 reads CASSYSTLGTKHF. In nucleotides, the CDR3 is TGTGCCAGCAGTTACTCTACTCTCGGGACCAAGCATTTT.

This clone was observed a handful of times. This rearrangement joins TRBV29-1 to TRBJ2-7; D is unresolved. Deletions cut 7 bases from V and 3 bases from J, with 19 bases between. Germline V lookup: CDR1 SQVTM, CDR2 ANQGSEA. The CDR3 is 14 amino acids. This chain's CDR3 is CSAALGAAYYEQYF. The CDR3 DNA reads as TGCAGCGCCGCCCTGGGCGCCGCCTACTACGAGCAGTACTTC.

The rearrangement joins TRBV5-6 to TRBJ2-7; TRBD1 is a possible D gene (6 bases). This CDR3 is 14 amino acids long. V gave up 0 bases and J gave up 2 bases, with 9 bases separating them. Per germline, CDR1 SGHDT and CDR2 YYEEEE. The CDR3 reads CASSLGDTAYEQYF. The CDR3 DNA reads TGTGCCAGCAGCTTGGGGGACACGGCCTACGAGCAGTACTTC.

The chain uses TRBV11-2 and TRBJ2-5; 9 bases fit TRBD2. The germline V gene has CDR1 SGHAT and CDR2 FQNNGV. This CDR3 has 18 residues. Unmatched junction bases numbered 9, after V lost 1 base and J lost 0 bases. The CDR3 DNA sequence: TGTGCCAGCAGCTTAGGATCACTAGCGGGTGGGGACCAAGAGACCCAGTACTTC. This codes for CASSLGSLAGGDQETQYF.

Only a few counts were recorded for this clone. The rearrangement uses TRBV18 and TRBJ1-2; 7 nucleotides match TRBD1. This CDR3 comprises 14 residues. Trimming at V came to 3 bases and at J to 3 bases, leaving 4 bases not matched to a gene. CDR1 is KGHSH and CDR2 is LQKENI in the germline V gene. CDR3 DNA sequence: TGTGCCAGCTCACCGACAGGGATCGACTATGGCTACACCTTC. It encodes CASSPTGIDYGYTF. Complete variable domain (other parts from reference TRBV18 and TRBJ1-2): NAGVMQNPRHLVRRRGQEARLRCSPMKGHSHVYWYRQLPEEGLKFMVYLQKENIIDESGMPKERFSAEFPKEGPSILRIQQVVRGDSAAYFCASSPTGIDYGYTFGSGTRLTVV.

Points on this clone: This may arise from a read error, as a much more abundant clone is one base away. The chain has TRBV6-1 and TRBJ2-7; D remains ambiguous. The germline V gene encodes CDR1 MNHNS and CDR2 SASEGT. V dropped 6 bases and J dropped 0 bases, with 3 bases sitting between them. The length of the CDR3 is 11 residues. CDR3 nucleotides: TGTGCCAGCAGCCCCTCCTACGAGCAGTACTTC. This codes for CASSPSYEQYF.